These 2 T cell receptor beta chains share one sample of origin, sequenced in a study of Graves' ophthalmopathy and Graves' hyperthyroidism. Amplification targeted the TCR beta CDR3 regions, with RNA transcripts as the source material. HTBI primers primed a first-round RT-PCR, and a second-round multiplex PCR followed. TCRdb reanalysed the multiplex PCR reads using MiXCR and keeps one entry per CDR3 protein. Among 580,000 or so distinct CDR3 sequences listed, roughly 40% were seen once. Material: peripheral blood or thyroid tissue (not recorded which). These receptors all come from an adult man with Graves' hyperthyroidism.

This clonotype has ten or more counts. The rearrangement uses TRBV9 and TRBJ2-2; 7 positions agree with TRBD1. V lost 4 bases and J lost 4; bases outside the gene matches: 7. The CDR3 loop spans 15 amino acids. The germline gives CDR1 SGDLS, CDR2 YYNGEE. The CDR3 bases are TGTGCCAGCAGCTTAAGGACAGGAGGCACCGGGGAGCTGTTTTTT. Its protein product is CASSLRTGGTGELFF.

This clonotype came up a few times. J is TRBJ2-5 and V is TRBV30; maybe TRBD2 (6 bases). CDR3 size: 13 residues. Germline V CDR1 and CDR2: GTSNPN, SVGIG (reference sequence). V was pared by 0 bases and J by 5 bases, with 10 bases between. CDR3 protein: CAWSVGGLETQYF. CDR3 nucleotide sequence: TGTGCCTGGAGTGTGGGGGGTTTGGAGACCCAGTACTTC.